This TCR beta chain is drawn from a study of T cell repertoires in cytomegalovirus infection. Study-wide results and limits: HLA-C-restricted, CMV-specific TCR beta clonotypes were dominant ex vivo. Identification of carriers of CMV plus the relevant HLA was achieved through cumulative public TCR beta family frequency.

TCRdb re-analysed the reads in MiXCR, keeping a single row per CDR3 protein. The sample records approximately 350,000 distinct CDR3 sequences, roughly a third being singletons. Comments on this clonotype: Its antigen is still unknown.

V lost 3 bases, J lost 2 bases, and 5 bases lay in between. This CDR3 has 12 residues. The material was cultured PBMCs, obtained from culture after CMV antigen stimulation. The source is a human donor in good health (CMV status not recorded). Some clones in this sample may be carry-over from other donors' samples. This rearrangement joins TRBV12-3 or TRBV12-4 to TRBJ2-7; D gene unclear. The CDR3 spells CASSFFPYEQYF. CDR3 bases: TGTGCCAGCAGTTTCTTCCCCTACGAGCAGTACTTC.